This note documents a single T cell receptor (beta chain) sequence. Its antigen is undetermined. Assay used: immunoSEQ multiplex PCR; TCRdb lists only in-frame clones, some missing. The sample has thousands of clones; approximately 70% are singletons. This entry is derived from a study of circulating tumor DNA in untreated peripheral T-cell lymphoma. Study results and limitations: In approximately 76% of patients, tumor-specific clonotypes were identified.

This tumor tissue came from a pretreatment baseline collection. The CDR3 consists of 14 residues. The sequenced sample consisted of tumor tissue. This sequence was found in a human donor with peripheral T-cell lymphoma. The V and J genes are TRBV1 and TRBJ1-1. TRBV1 represents a pseudogene. Written as DNA, the CDR3 is TGCGCCAGCAGCCAAGGCCGGATGAACACTGAAGCTTTCTTT. This codes for CASSQGRMNTEAFF.